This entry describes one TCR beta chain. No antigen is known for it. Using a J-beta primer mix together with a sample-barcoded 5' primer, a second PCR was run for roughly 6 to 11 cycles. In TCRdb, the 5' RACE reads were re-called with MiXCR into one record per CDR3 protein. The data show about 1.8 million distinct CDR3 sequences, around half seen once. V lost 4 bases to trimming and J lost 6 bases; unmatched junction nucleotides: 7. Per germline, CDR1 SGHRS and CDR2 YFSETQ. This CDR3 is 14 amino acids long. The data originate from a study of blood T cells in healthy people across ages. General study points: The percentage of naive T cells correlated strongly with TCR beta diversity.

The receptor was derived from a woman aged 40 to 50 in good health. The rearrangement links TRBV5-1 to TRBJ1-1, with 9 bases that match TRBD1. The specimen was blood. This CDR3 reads CASSLPGQGSEAFF. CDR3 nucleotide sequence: TGCGCCAGCAGCCTTCCGGGACAGGGCTCTGAAGCTTTCTTT.